This passage covers 10 T cell receptor beta chains from one sample sequenced in a study of OX40 agonist ivuxolimab in advanced cancers. TCRdb's copy holds only in-frame clones and misses some; the assay was immunoSEQ multiplex PCR. The data hold about 61,000 clones, with 92% observed a single time. The input for sequencing was CD4+ or CD8+ T cells sorted from blood, taken in a trial of the OX40 agonist ivuxolimab. The receptors here all came from an adult with an advanced solid tumor such as melanoma, head and neck, liver or kidney cancer.

The table lists this clone with a few counts. The chain has TRBV9 and TRBJ1-6; no definite D call. This CDR3 comprises 12 residues. Trimming removed 0 bases at V and 11 bases at J, with 6 bases between. Germline assignment: CDR1 SGDLS and CDR2 YYNGEE. Here the CDR3 reads CASSVGVAPLHF. The CDR3 DNA reads TGTGCCAGCAGCGTAGGCGTGGCACCCCTCCACTTT.

The chain uses TRBV6-5 and TRBJ1-2, with TRBD1 as a possible D gene (6 bases). V gave up 7 bases and J gave up 2 bases, with 17 bases separating them. The CDR3 extends over 15 amino acids. Germline CDR1 MNHEY, CDR2 SVGAGI. CDR3 sequence: CASIHYPGHNYGYTF. Here the CDR3 DNA reads TGTGCCAGCATCCACTACCCGGGACACAACTATGGCTACACCTTC.

This rearrangement joins TRBV9 to TRBJ2-2; D gene unclear. The V gene lost 0 bases and the J gene lost 6 bases, with 3 bases spanning the gap. Germline V gene sequence: CDR1 SGDLS, CDR2 YYNGEE. The CDR3 runs to 12 residues. The CDR3 here is CASSVVSGELFF. CDR3 nucleotide sequence: TGTGCCAGCAGCGTAGTGTCCGGGGAGCTGTTTTTT.

V gene TRBV7-2 combines with J gene TRBJ1-5; D is perhaps TRBD1 (6 bases). Germline-derived CDR1 and CDR2 are SGHTA and FQGNSA. This CDR3 is 16 amino acids long. Trimming shortened V by 1 base and J by 3 bases, and 13 bases separated the two germline ends. The CDR3 DNA is TGTGCCAGCAGCTTAGGGGGGCCCTATTCCAATCAGCCCCAGCATTTT. Translation gives CASSLGGPYSNQPQHF.

This clone was seen a handful of times. The CDR3 loop reads CASSTGLGYTF. CDR3 nucleotides: TGTGCCAGCAGTACAGGGCTTGGCTACACCTTC. The chain is built from TRBV5-5 and TRBJ1-2; a weak D match, TRBD1 (6 bases). The CDR3 is made up of 11 amino acids. The V gene's germline CDR1 is SGHKS and CDR2 YYEKEE (reference sequence). Trimming took off 5 bases at V and 7 bases at J, with 9 bases between the two ends. Looking up the rest from reference TRBV5-5 and TRBJ1-2 gives the full variable domain: DAGVTQSPTHLIKTRGQQVTLRCSPISGHKSVSWYQQVLGQGPQFIFQYYEKEERGRGNFPDRFSARQFPNYSSELNVNALLLGDSALYLCASSTGLGYTFGSGTRLTVV.

The chain links TRBV30 to TRBJ1-2, with a weak D call TRBD1 (5 bases). This CDR3 comprises 16 residues. V shed 4 bases and J shed 4 bases, with 22 bases lying between them. Per the germline V gene, CDR1 is GTSNPN and CDR2 is SVGIG (reference sequence). The CDR3 DNA is TGTGCCTGGACTCCCCAAGTCCCGCGGGGGATCTATGGCTACACCTTC. As protein: CAWTPQVPRGIYGYTF.

The CDR3 DNA reads TGTGCCAGCAGCTTGTCTAGCGGGAGGTACAATGAGCAGTTCTTC. As protein: CASSLSSGRYNEQFF. The gene calls are TRBV7-9 and TRBJ2-1; TRBD2 agrees at 11 bases. There are 15 residues in the CDR3. Germline CDR1 reads SEHNR; CDR2 reads FQNEAQ (reference sequence). V lost 3 bases and J lost 4; bases outside the gene matches: 2. The whole variable domain, remainder taken from reference TRBV7-9 and TRBJ2-1, is DTGVSQNPRHKITKRGQNVTFRCDPISEHNRLYWYRQTLGQGPEFLTYFQNEAQLEKSRLLSDRFSAERPKGSFSTLEIQRTEQGDSAMYLCASSLSSGRYNEQFFGPGTRLTVL.

The J gene is TRBJ2-4, the V gene TRBV28; D assignment may be TRBD1 or TRBD2 (5 bases each). Germline CDR1 MDHEN, CDR2 SYDVKM. The CDR3 spans 18 residues. The V gene lost 7 bases and the J gene lost 0 bases, with 22 bases spanning the gap. CDR3 region: CASTLGDGPSLAKNIQYF. For the CDR3, the DNA is TGTGCCAGCACCCTCGGGGACGGCCCGTCTCTAGCCAAAAACATTCAGTACTTC. Looking up the rest from reference TRBV28 and TRBJ2-4 gives the full variable domain: DVKVTQSSRYLVKRTGEKVFLECVQDMDHENMFWYRQDPGLGLRLIYFSYDVKMKEKGDIPEGYSVSREKKERFSLILESASTNQTSMYLCASTLGDGPSLAKNIQYFGAGTRLSVL.

The V gene is TRBV4-2, the J gene TRBJ2-7, with 7 bases identical to TRBD1. Germline V gives CDR1 LGHNA, CDR2 YNFKEQ. V shed 1 base and J 0 bases; nucleotides not matched to a gene: 9. The CDR3 has 17 amino acids. The CDR3 sequence is CASSQGSGTAFSYEQYF. For the CDR3, the DNA is TGTGCCAGCAGCCAAGGTTCGGGGACAGCTTTCTCCTACGAGCAGTACTTC.

V and J are TRBV28 and TRBJ1-4; D possibly corresponds to TRBD1 (5 bases). The germline V and J ends were trimmed by 6 bases and 8 bases, with 19 bases remaining between them. There are 15 residues in the CDR3. Germline CDR1 reads MDHEN; CDR2 reads SYDVKM. CDR3 amino acids: CASSPGTSIGEKLFF. DNA of the CDR3: TGTGCCAGCAGCCCCGGGACTTCTATTGGGGAAAAACTGTTTTTT.